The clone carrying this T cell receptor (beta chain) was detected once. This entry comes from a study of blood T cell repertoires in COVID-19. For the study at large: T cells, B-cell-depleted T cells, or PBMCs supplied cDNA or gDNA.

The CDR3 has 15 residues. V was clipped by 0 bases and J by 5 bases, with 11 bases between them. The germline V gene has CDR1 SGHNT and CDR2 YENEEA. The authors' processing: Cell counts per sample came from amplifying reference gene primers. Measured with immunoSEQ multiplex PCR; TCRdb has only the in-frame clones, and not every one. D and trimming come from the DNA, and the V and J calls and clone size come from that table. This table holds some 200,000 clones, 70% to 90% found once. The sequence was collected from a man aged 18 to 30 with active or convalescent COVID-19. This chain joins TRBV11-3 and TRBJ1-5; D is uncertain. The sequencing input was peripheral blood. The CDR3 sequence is CASSLEHYTHQPQHF. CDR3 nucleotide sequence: TGTGCCAGCAGCTTAGAACACTATACACATCAGCCCCAGCATTTT.